This record concerns one TCR beta chain sequence. The data belong to a study of blood T cell repertoires in COVID-19. Assignment of participants to cohorts was predicated upon participant-reported clinical history. This table comes from immunoSEQ multiplex PCR, and its TCRdb copy is limited to in-frame clones, with some not included. The sample has 140,000 to 150,000 clones; about 90% are singletons. Between the trimmed V and J ends, which lost 4 bases and 2 bases, there was a span of 13 bases. The CDR3 is 15 residues long. Looked up from germline, CDR1 is MNHEY and CDR2 is SVGEGT. Sequenced sample: PBMCs or T cells enriched from blood (not recorded which). The source is a man aged 55-75 years who had recovered from COVID-19. This chain joins TRBV6-2 or TRBV6-3 and TRBJ2-3; the D gene is possibly TRBD1 (5 bases). This CDR3 reads CASSFRQGVTDTQYF. In DNA, the CDR3 is TGTGCCAGCAGTTTTCGTCAGGGTGTCACAGATACGCAGTATTTT.